This T cell receptor (beta chain) appears in the sequencing data of a study of blood T cell repertoires in COVID-19. Study at large: Nucleic acid was either cDNA or gDNA, and it came from T cells, B-cell-depleted T cells, or PBMCs.

Original data processing: Reference gene primer amplification gave estimated nucleated cell counts. Repertoires were generated with immunoSEQ multiplex PCR, while TCRdb's copy carries only in-frame clones and drops some. V and J calls and clone size are given by that table; D and trimming were obtained from the DNA. The sample yields tens of thousands of clones, about 91% seen once. V trimming: 4 bases; J trimming: 7 bases; junction bases outside the gene matches: 13. Germline V CDR1 and CDR2: SGHVS, FNYEAQ. The CDR3 totals 16 residues. This sequence was found in a woman aged 80 or over with acute or convalescent COVID-19. The V gene is TRBV7-6, the J gene TRBJ1-3; 7 nucleotides match TRBD1. Material: peripheral blood. CDR3 nucleotides: TGTGCCAGCAGCTCTTACAGGGGCCCCTCGGGTAACACCATATATTTT. It is translated as CASSSYRGPSGNTIYF.